This T cell receptor beta chain was captured in a study of identical twins. General study findings and limits: Twins shared out-of-frame alpha sequences with excess low generation probability. Models came in too low on out-of-frame TCR alpha sharing in monozygotic twins.

One entry per CDR3 protein results from TCRdb running MiXCR on the 5' RACE reads. The sample yields 200,000 to 300,000 distinct CDR3 sequences, over 9.5% seen once. The V end lost 4 bases, the J end lost 4 bases, and 10 bases lay between the germline ends. CDR3 length equals 13 residues. Germline CDR1 and CDR2: LGHDT and YNNKEL (reference sequence). This clonotype appeared a few times. Antigen specificity is unknown. V is TRBV3-1 and J is TRBJ1-1; D unresolved. The TCR was taken from a man in his fifties or sixties in good health. Sequencing was carried out using memory T cells sorted from blood. The CDR3, as DNA: TGTGCCAGCAGCCCTCTACCAGGCACTGAAGCTTTCTTT. Its protein is CASSPLPGTEAFF. Full variable domain (rest looked up from reference TRBV3-1 and TRBJ1-1): DTAVSQTPKYLVTQMGNDKSIKCEQNLGHDTMYWYKQDSKKFLKIMFSYNNKELIINETVPNRFSPKSPDKAHLNLHINSLELGDSAVYFCASSPLPGTEAFFGQGTRLTVV.